The clone carrying this T cell receptor (beta chain) was observed many times. The CDR3 loop spans 15 amino acids. CDR1 SGHRS and CDR2 YFSETQ come from the germline V gene. J lost 6 bases, V lost 6 bases, and 12 bases had no gene match. TCRdb fed the RT-PCR reads into MiXCR, producing one record per CDR3 protein. Of almost 700,000 distinct CDR3 sequences listed, 14% are singletons. Input material: memory CD4+ T cells from blood. The J gene is TRBJ2-3, the V gene TRBV5-1; 8 positions match TRBD2. This TCR was recovered from a female donor in good health, serving as a healthy control. CDR3 DNA sequence: TGCGCCAGCACCCCGGAGGCTAGCGGGCCGGATACGCAGTATTTT. Translating gives CASTPEASGPDTQYF.